This T cell receptor (beta chain) was captured by sequencing in a study of blood T cell repertoires in COVID-19. Study details: Acute and convalescent COVID-19 samples came from the United States, Italy and Spain. From T cells, B-cell-depleted T cells, or PBMCs came the material, which was cDNA or gDNA.

The CDR3 is 12 residues long. Trimming left V 5 bases short and J 5 bases short, with 7 bases between. Per the authors' pipeline: Cell counts per sample came from amplifying reference gene primers. Sequencing was performed with immunoSEQ multiplex PCR; in TCRdb, only in-frame clones are kept and a portion is missing. The V and J calls and clone size are taken from that table; D and trimming were inferred from the DNA. This sample has some 150,000 clones; 80% to 90% occur once, and the top ten carry approximately 2.8%. The material sequenced was peripheral blood. The receptor was isolated from a woman aged 55 to 70 with active COVID-19. The rearrangement uses TRBV12-3 or TRBV12-4 and TRBJ1-5, with D hard to call. The CDR3 DNA follows: TGTGCCAGCAGTACCGGAGATCAGCCCCAGCATTTT. Its translation is CASSTGDQPQHF.